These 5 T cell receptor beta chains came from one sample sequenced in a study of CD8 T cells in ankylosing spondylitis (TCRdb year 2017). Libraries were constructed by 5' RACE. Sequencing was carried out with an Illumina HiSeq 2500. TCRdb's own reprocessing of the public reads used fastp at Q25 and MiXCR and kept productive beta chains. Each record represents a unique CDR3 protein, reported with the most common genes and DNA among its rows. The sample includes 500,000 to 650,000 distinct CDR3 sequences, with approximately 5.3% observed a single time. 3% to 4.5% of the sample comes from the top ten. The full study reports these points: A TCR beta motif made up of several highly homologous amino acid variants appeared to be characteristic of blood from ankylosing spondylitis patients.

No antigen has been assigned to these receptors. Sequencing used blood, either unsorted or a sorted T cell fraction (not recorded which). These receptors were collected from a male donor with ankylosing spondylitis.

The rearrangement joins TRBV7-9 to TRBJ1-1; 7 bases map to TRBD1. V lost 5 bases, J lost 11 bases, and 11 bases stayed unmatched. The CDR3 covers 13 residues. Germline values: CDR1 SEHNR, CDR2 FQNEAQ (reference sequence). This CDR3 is CASSVPQGSQAFF. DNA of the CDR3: TGTGCCAGCAGCGTACCACAGGGGTCCCAGGCTTTCTTT.

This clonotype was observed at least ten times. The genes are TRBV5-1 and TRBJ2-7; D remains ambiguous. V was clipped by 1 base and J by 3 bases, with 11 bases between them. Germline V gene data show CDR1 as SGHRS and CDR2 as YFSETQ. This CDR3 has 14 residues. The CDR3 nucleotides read TGCGCCAGCAGCTTGCAGGAAGGCCTCTACGAGCAGTACTTC. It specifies CASSLQEGLYEQYF.

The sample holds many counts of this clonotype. DNA for the CDR3: TGCGCCAGCATCCTCGGCAGGGGGCCTGTAAATGAGCAGTTCTTC. Translating gives CASILGRGPVNEQFF. The genes are TRBV5-1 and TRBJ2-1, with TRBD1 matching 8 bases. The germline gives CDR1 SGHRS, CDR2 YFSETQ. The CDR3 contains 15 residues. Losses at the gene ends were 6 bases for V and 7 bases for J; bases not matched to a gene: 12.

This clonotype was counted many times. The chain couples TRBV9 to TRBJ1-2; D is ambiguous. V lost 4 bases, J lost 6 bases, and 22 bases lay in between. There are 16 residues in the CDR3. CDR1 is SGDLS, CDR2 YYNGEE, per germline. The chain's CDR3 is CASSPMGGLLIHGYTF. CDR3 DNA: TGTGCCAGCAGCCCGATGGGAGGACTCCTTATCCATGGCTACACCTTC.

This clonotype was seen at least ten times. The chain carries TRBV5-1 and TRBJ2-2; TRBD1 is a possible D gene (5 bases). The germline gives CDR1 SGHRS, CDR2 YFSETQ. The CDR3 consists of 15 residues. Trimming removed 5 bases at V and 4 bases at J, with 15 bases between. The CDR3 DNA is TGCGCCAGCAGTCGTGGACAATCGATCACCGGGGAGCTGTTTTTT. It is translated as CASSRGQSITGELFF.